The 30 T cell receptor beta chains below come from one sample, sequenced in a study of T cell responses to AZD1222 COVID-19 vaccine. Libraries were prepared by immunoSEQ multiplex PCR; TCRdb keeps only in-frame clonotypes and omits some of them. The top ten hold 1% to 1.5% of the sample, which has about 150,000 clones, roughly nine tenths seen once. The sequenced sample was peripheral blood, obtained 28 days after the second AZD1222 dose. The source of these receptors is an adult who received the AZD1222 COVID-19 vaccine.

The chain's CDR3 is CASSEAGGQANYSPLHF. CDR3 DNA sequence: TGTGCCAGCAGTGAAGCCGGGGGACAGGCTAACTATTCACCCCTCCACTTT. The chain joins TRBV6-1 to TRBJ1-6; 8 bases line up with TRBD1. This CDR3 comprises 17 residues. Trimming removed 0 bases from V and 8 bases from J; junction bases left unmatched: 9. The germline V gene encodes CDR1 MNHNS and CDR2 SASEGT.

This chain connects TRBV11-3 to TRBJ2-1; no definite D call. The CDR3 contains 14 residues. Germline CDR1 and CDR2: SGHNT and YENEEA. Deletions cut 3 bases from V and 6 bases from J, with 12 bases between. CDR3 amino acids: CASSLRTEINEQFF. The CDR3 DNA reads TGTGCCAGCAGCTTGAGAACAGAGATCAATGAGCAGTTCTTC.

The rearrangement uses TRBV6-5 and TRBJ2-2; possible D gene TRBD2, 6 bases. The CDR3 is made up of 13 amino acids. Germline V gene data show CDR1 as MNHEY and CDR2 as SVGAGI. Trimming stripped 5 bases from V and 6 bases from J, with 10 bases between. CDR3 nucleotides: TGTGCCAGCAGTCAAAGACTAGCCGGGGAGCTGTTTTTT. It codes for CASSQRLAGELFF.

The CDR3 nucleotides are TGTGCCACCAGCCTTGCCAGACGGCTCGATTTCAATCAGCCCCAGCATTTT. Residues: CATSLARRLDFNQPQHF. The chain recombines TRBV15 with TRBJ1-5; D remains ambiguous. The CDR3 covers 17 residues. Germline CDR1 reads LNHNV; CDR2 reads YYDKDF (reference sequence). V was pared by 5 bases and J by 3 bases, with 20 bases between.

This CDR3 reads CASSEAILGTGELFF. As DNA, the CDR3 is TGTGCCAGCAGTGAAGCGATTTTGGGGACCGGGGAGCTGTTTTTT. The chain links TRBV6-1 to TRBJ2-2; no reliable D call. The germline V gene has CDR1 MNHNS and CDR2 SASEGT. V lost 0 bases, J lost 5 bases, and 10 bases lay in between. The CDR3 is 15 residues long.

The chain combines TRBV19 with TRBJ2-7; TRBD2 matches 8 bases. This CDR3 has 14 amino acids. Per the germline V gene, CDR1 is LNHDA and CDR2 is SQIVND (reference sequence). The ends lost 6 bases at V and 5 bases at J; junction bases unmatched: 9. CDR3 nucleotides: TGTGCCAGTAGAAAAGCGGGAGAGACCCACGAGCAGTACTTC. Translating gives CASRKAGETHEQYF. The full variable domain, completed using reference TRBV19 and TRBJ2-7, is DGGITQSPKYLFRKEGQNVTLSCEQNLNHDAMYWYRQDPGQGLRLIYYSQIVNDFQKGDIAEGYSVSREKKESFPLTVTSAQKNPTAFYLCASRKAGETHEQYFGPGTRLTVT.

Only one count was recorded for this clone. The chain couples TRBV9 to TRBJ2-1; the match to TRBD2 covers 7 bases. V lost 3 bases, J lost 8 bases, and 8 bases stayed unmatched. Looked up from germline, CDR1 is SGDLS and CDR2 is YYNGEE. The CDR3 spans 14 residues. The CDR3 nucleotides read TGTGCCAGCAGCGGGGGGGGACTTCTCCATGAGCAGTTCTTC. The encoded protein is CASSGGGLLHEQFF.

This rearrangement joins TRBV11-3 to TRBJ2-2; D might be TRBD1 (6 bases). This CDR3 comprises 15 residues. Trimming took 5 bases from V and 6 from J, leaving 16 bases between them. CDR1 and CDR2 from the germline V gene are SGHNT and YENEEA. CDR3 amino acids: CASSPGDNLAGELFF. In DNA form, the CDR3 reads TGTGCCAGCAGCCCAGGGGACAACCTTGCCGGGGAGCTGTTTTTT.

This chain links TRBV20-1 with TRBJ2-7; D is perhaps TRBD1 (5 bases). V lost 3 bases and J 5 bases, leaving 8 bases between the germline ends. The CDR3 is 11 residues long. CDR1 and CDR2 (germline): DFQATT, SNEGSKA (reference sequence). The CDR3 loop reads CSARARDEQYF. CDR3 sequence (DNA): TGCAGTGCTAGGGCCAGGGACGAGCAGTACTTC.

In DNA form, the CDR3 reads TGTGCCAGCAGCGTGAGACCGGGGACTGAAGCTTTCTTT. It yields the protein CASSVRPGTEAFF. V usage is TRBV9 and J usage is TRBJ1-1, with D hard to call. V lost 2 bases and J 5 bases, leaving 10 bases between the germline ends. Per the germline V gene, CDR1 is SGDLS and CDR2 is YYNGEE. The CDR3 has 13 amino acids.

This chain uses TRBV15 with TRBJ2-2, with 9 bases fitting TRBD2. Germline loops: CDR1 LNHNV, CDR2 YYDKDF (reference sequence). Trimming cost V 0 bases and J 7 bases; bases outside gene matches: 6. CDR3 length: 16 amino acids. Written as DNA, the CDR3 is TGTGCCACCAGCAGAGAGCGGGGGGGTAAGGGCGGGGAGCTGTTTTTT. Its protein product is CATSRERGGKGGELFF.

The chain links TRBV7-9 to TRBJ2-7, with a possible D match to TRBD1 (6 bases). V dropped 2 bases and J dropped 2 bases, with 10 bases sitting between them. Germline CDR1 SEHNR, CDR2 FQNEAQ (reference sequence). The CDR3 consists of 14 residues. Here the CDR3 DNA reads TGTGCCAGCAGCTTATTACAGGGAACCTACGAGCAGTACTTC. It is translated as CASSLLQGTYEQYF.

The chain links TRBV12-5 to TRBJ1-2, with D hard to call. CDR3 length: 13 amino acids. Germline V gene sequence: CDR1 LGHNT, CDR2 FRNRAP. Trimming cost V 4 bases and J 8 bases, with 14 bases left between them. This CDR3 reads CASGSLDLNGYTF. CDR3 DNA sequence: TGTGCTAGTGGTTCCTTGGACCTTAACGGCTACACCTTC. The full variable domain, rest sourced from reference TRBV12-5 and TRBJ1-2, is DARVTQTPRHKVTEMGQEVTMRCQPILGHNTVFWYRQTMMQGLELLAYFRNRAPLDDSGMPKDRFSAEMPDATLATLKIQPSEPRDSAVYFCASGSLDLNGYTFGSGTRLTVV.

The chain employs TRBV28 and TRBJ2-3; D ambiguous. The CDR3 sequence is 12 residues long. Germline-derived CDR1 and CDR2 are MDHEN and SYDVKM. V lost 6 bases, J lost 4 bases, and 8 bases lay in between. The CDR3 here is CASSSRADTQYF. The CDR3 DNA follows: TGTGCCAGCAGCTCTAGGGCAGATACGCAGTATTTT.

V is TRBV5-1 and J is TRBJ2-5; perhaps TRBD1 as D (5 bases). From germline, CDR1 is SGHRS and CDR2 YFSETQ. CDR3 length: 14 residues. Deletions cut 1 base from V and 5 bases from J, with 12 bases between. The CDR3 DNA reads as TGCGCCAGCAGCTTGTCAGGGCTTGAGGAGACCCAGTACTTC. Translated, it gives CASSLSGLEETQYF.

The gene calls are TRBV5-5 and TRBJ1-5; TRBD1 matches at 9 bases. CDR1 SGHKS and CDR2 YYEKEE come from the germline V gene (reference sequence). With 0 bases clipped from V and 7 bases from J, the junction kept 5 bases outside the gene matches. The CDR3 totals 15 residues. The CDR3 DNA reads as TGTGCCAGCAGCTTGGTACAGGGGGCTGGGCAGCCCCAGCATTTT. This encodes CASSLVQGAGQPQHF.

This chain joins TRBV20-1 and TRBJ1-5, with TRBD1 matching 8 bases. Germline V CDR1 and CDR2: DFQATT, SNEGSKA (reference sequence). Losses at the gene ends were 3 bases for V and 7 bases for J; bases not matched to a gene: 8. CDR3 size: 14 residues. CDR3 sequence (DNA): TGCAGTGCTAGTGGGGCAGGGGGCGGGCAGCCCCAGCATTTT. Translation gives CSASGAGGGQPQHF.

This chain links TRBV9 with TRBJ2-1; 13 bases are a match to TRBD2. The germline V gene encodes CDR1 SGDLS and CDR2 YYNGEE. Germline trimming cut 3 bases from V and 4 bases from J; bases unmatched to any gene: 1. This CDR3 is 15 amino acids long. This chain's CDR3 is CASSGTSGGYNEQFF. The CDR3 DNA reads TGTGCCAGCAGCGGGACTAGCGGGGGTTACAATGAGCAGTTCTTC.

The V gene is TRBV4-2, the J gene TRBJ1-5; 10 bases agree with TRBD1. Germline CDR1 reads LGHNA; CDR2 reads YNFKEQ. The ends lost 0 bases at V and 2 bases at J; junction bases unmatched: 4. The CDR3 consists of 17 residues. CDR3 nucleotides: TGTGCCAGCAGCCAAGATGGACAGGGGGGTGGCAATCAGCCCCAGCATTTT. This translates into CASSQDGQGGGNQPQHF.

The rearrangement uses TRBV14 and TRBJ2-5; 8 bases line up with TRBD2. This CDR3 has 16 residues. Unmatched junction bases numbered 8, after V lost 4 bases and J lost 1 base. Germline loops: CDR1 SGHDN, CDR2 FVKESK. CDR3 in amino acids: CASSRNSGTRQETQYF. CDR3 coding DNA: TGTGCCAGCAGCCGAAATAGCGGGACCCGCCAAGAGACCCAGTACTTC.

The chain recombines TRBV10-3 with TRBJ1-2; 8 bases align to TRBD1. Germline CDR1 is ENHRY and CDR2 is SYGVKD. The CDR3 has 14 residues. The V segment lost 5 bases and the J segment 3 bases; nucleotides outside the gene matches: 5. The CDR3 spells CAISQQGGDYGYTF. The CDR3 coding sequence is TGTGCCATCAGTCAACAGGGGGGAGACTATGGCTACACCTTC.

The rearrangement links TRBV15 to TRBJ2-3; D gene unclear. The V end was cut by 5 bases, the J end by 3 bases, with 6 bases between. This CDR3 spans 12 amino acids. The germline gives CDR1 LNHNV, CDR2 YYDKDF (reference sequence). The CDR3 sequence: CATSDITDTQYF. The CDR3 region has the DNA TGTGCCACCAGCGATATTACAGATACGCAGTATTTT.

The sample holds one count of this clone. The chain employs TRBV2 and TRBJ2-1; 7 bases line up with TRBD2. CDR1 is SNHLY and CDR2 is FYNNEI in the germline V gene. CDR3 size: 13 residues. V was clipped by 9 bases and J by 5 bases; unmatched bases: 7. This chain's CDR3 is CASERGPNNEQFF. The DNA for the CDR3 is TGTGCCAGTGAGCGGGGTCCCAACAATGAGCAGTTCTTC.

The chain is built from TRBV2 and TRBJ2-1, with TRBD1 matching over 12 bases. The J segment lost 7 bases and the V segment lost 10 bases, leaving 8 bases of the junction unmatched. The CDR3 contains 14 residues. Germline V gene data show CDR1 as SNHLY and CDR2 as FYNNEI. CDR3 residues: CATAPGQGANEQFF. The DNA of the CDR3 is TGTGCCACCGCGCCGGGACAGGGGGCGAATGAGCAGTTCTTC.

The genes are TRBV10-3 and TRBJ2-3; 9 nucleotides match TRBD1. CDR1 is ENHRY and CDR2 is SYGVKD in the germline V gene. CDR3 length equals 16 residues. V trimming: 4 bases; J trimming: 0 bases; junction bases outside the gene matches: 5. The CDR3 DNA reads as TGTGCCATCAGTGGTAGGGGACAGGGTAGCACAGATACGCAGTATTTT. Translated: CAISGRGQGSTDTQYF.

This chain connects TRBV11-2 to TRBJ2-1, with 13 bases that match TRBD2. CDR1 is SGHAT and CDR2 is FQNNGV in the germline V gene. V lost 5 bases and J lost 0; bases outside the gene matches: 10. There are 19 residues in the CDR3. CDR3 bases: TGTGCCAGCAGCCCCTCCCTACTAGCGGGAGGGCTCTCCTACAATGAGCAGTTCTTC. Its translation is CASSPSLLAGGLSYNEQFF.

Written as DNA, the CDR3 is TGTGCCAGCAGCCCGGTAGGCAGGAATCTGAACACTGAAGCTTTCTTT. Encoded protein: CASSPVGRNLNTEAFF. The rearrangement joins TRBV28 to TRBJ1-1, with D uncertain. The ends were cut back, 6 bases at V and 0 bases at J, with 17 bases in the middle. From germline, CDR1 is MDHEN and CDR2 SYDVKM. This CDR3 spans 16 amino acids.

V gene TRBV30 combines with J gene TRBJ2-7; D may correspond to TRBD1 or TRBD2 (5 bases each). CDR1 and CDR2 (germline): GTSNPN, SVGIG (reference sequence). V lost 2 bases to trimming and J lost 2 bases, with 13 bases between them. The CDR3 sequence is 14 residues long. CDR3 region: CAWSRWQGPYEQYF. As DNA, the CDR3 is TGTGCCTGGAGTCGTTGGCAGGGACCCTACGAGCAGTACTTC. Drawing the rest from reference TRBV30 and TRBJ2-7, the complete variable domain is SQTIHQWPATLVQPVGSPLSLECTVEGTSNPNLYWYRQAAGRGLQLLFYSVGIGQISSEVPQNLSASRPQDRQFILSSKKLLLSDSGFYLCAWSRWQGPYEQYFGPGTRLTVT.

The rearrangement uses TRBV5-1 and TRBJ2-2, with D tentatively TRBD1 (7 bases). The V gene's germline CDR1 is SGHRS and CDR2 YFSETQ. This CDR3 contains 16 residues. V dropped 4 bases and J dropped 3 bases, with 16 bases sitting between them. The CDR3 DNA follows: TGCGCCAGCAGCGGGCAGGGGGGACCGGACACCGGGGAGCTGTTTTTT. It translates to CASSGQGGPDTGELFF.

CDR3 region: CATSDDTKGLFF. The CDR3 DNA reads as TGTGCCACCAGTGACGACACGAAGGGGCTGTTTTTT. The V gene is TRBV24-1, the J gene TRBJ2-2; D is undetermined. The CDR3 has 12 residues. Germline CDR1 KGHDR, CDR2 SFDVKD. The V and J ends lost 4 bases and 13 bases respectively, with 12 bases between them.